Listed below are T cell receptor beta chains from one sample, sequenced in a study of shared clonotypes between healthy human individuals. Profiled with immunoSEQ multiplex PCR; TCRdb holds only in-frame clones, not every one. The sample carries roughly 2.1 million clones, 93% recorded once. Sequenced: naive CD8+ T cells from PBMCs. The receptors originated from a man aged 18 to 29 in good health. Some clones in this sample may be carry-over from other donors' samples. Both conserved end residues are part of each CDR3. A D gene is named only where the DNA matches it firmly. Clone size is shown for a subset of rows, as once, few, many or a class of expanded clone.

CDR3: CASSPTPGQHYEQYF
DNA: TGCGCCAGCAGCCCTACCCCGGGACAGCACTACGAGCAGTACTTC
J: TRBJ2-7
size: -
V: TRBV5-1
D: TRBD1

CDR3: CASSPKQGKAFF
DNA: TGTGCCAGCAGCCCAAAACAGGGGAAAGCTTTCTTT
J: TRBJ1-1
size: -
V: TRBV25-1
D: TRBD1

CDR3: CAWQQGATLNTEAFF
DNA: TGTGCCTGGCAACAGGGGGCCACCTTGAACACTGAAGCTTTCTTT
J: TRBJ1-1
size: few
V: TRBV30
D: TRBD1

CDR3: CASSFPTRSTESYEQYF
DNA: TGTGCCAGCAGTTTTCCGACTCGCTCGACTGAATCCTACGAGCAGTACTTC
J: TRBJ2-7
size: -
V: TRBV28
D: -

CDR3: CASSQEKGFPPEAFF
DNA: TGCGCCAGCAGCCAAGAGAAGGGGTTCCCCCCTGAAGCTTTCTTT
J: TRBJ1-1
size: few
V: TRBV4-1
D: -

CDR3: CASSDLRTWDGGVAQYF
DNA: TGTGCCAGCAGCGATCTCCGTACCTGGGACGGGGGTGTGGCCCAGTACTTC
J: TRBJ2-5
size: -
V: TRBV7-7
D: -

CDR3: CASRDRENWGTEAFF
DNA: TGCGCCAGCAGGGACAGGGAGAATTGGGGCACTGAAGCTTTCTTT
J: TRBJ1-1
size: few
V: TRBV4-3
D: TRBD1

CDR3: CASSPSGSTYEQYF
DNA: TGTGCCAGCAGCCCTTCAGGGTCCACCTACGAGCAGTACTTC
J: TRBJ2-7
size: -
V: TRBV7-8
D: -

CDR3: CTSSQTQRRGHPNYGYTF
DNA: TGCACCAGCAGCCAGACGCAAAGGCGGGGCCACCCTAACTATGGCTACACCTTC
J: TRBJ1-2
size: -
V: TRBV1
D: -

CDR3: CASSQGVMGGGLGEQYF
DNA: TGCGCCAGCAGCCAAGGGGTAATGGGGGGCGGATTGGGCGAGCAGTACTTC
J: TRBJ2-7
size: -
V: TRBV4-3
D: -

CDR3: CASSATSGSGEQYF
DNA: TGTGCCAGCAGCGCGACTAGCGGGAGCGGGGAGCAGTACTTC
J: TRBJ2-7
size: -
V: TRBV7-2
D: TRBD2

CDR3: CASSVAGLVYNEQFF
DNA: TGTGCCAGCAGCGTAGCGGGGTTGGTTTACAATGAGCAGTTCTTC
J: TRBJ2-1
size: -
V: TRBV9
D: -

CDR3: CASSQTGLADNEQFF
DNA: TGCGCCAGCAGCCAAACGGGACTAGCGGACAATGAGCAGTTCTTC
J: TRBJ2-1
size: -
V: TRBV4-1
D: TRBD2

CDR3: CASSDPGLATDTQYF
DNA: TGCGCCAGCAGCGACCCGGGACTAGCGACAGATACGCAGTATTTT
J: TRBJ2-3
size: -
V: TRBV10-2
D: TRBD2

CDR3: CASSPGWDGSYEQYF
DNA: TGTGCCAGCAGCCCGGGCTGGGACGGATCCTACGAGCAGTACTTC
J: TRBJ2-7
size: -
V: TRBV7-9
D: -

CDR3: CASSQDSSSGNTIYF
DNA: TGTGCCAGCAGCCAGGACAGTAGCTCTGGAAACACCATATATTTT
J: TRBJ1-3
size: -
V: TRBV11-3
D: -

CDR3: CASSDLGTGERYEQYF
DNA: TGTGCCAGCAGCGACCTAGGGACAGGGGAAAGGTACGAGCAGTACTTC
J: TRBJ2-7
size: -
V: TRBV2
D: TRBD1

CDR3: CASSPLGSAEAFF
DNA: TGTGCCAGTAGTCCTCTGGGAAGCGCTGAAGCTTTCTTT
J: TRBJ1-1
size: few
V: TRBV19
D: -

CDR3: CASSVPERSNQPQHF
DNA: TGTGCCAGCAGCGTACCGGAGAGAAGCAATCAGCCCCAGCATTTT
J: TRBJ1-5
size: once
V: TRBV28
D: -